This note documents a single T cell receptor (beta chain) sequence. Germline V gives CDR1 SGHRS, CDR2 YFSETQ. This CDR3 is built from 14 residues. Deletions cut 0 bases from V and 6 bases from J, with 10 bases between. This record belongs to a study of blood T cell repertoires in COVID-19. TCRdb's table, derived via immunoSEQ multiplex PCR, lists solely in-frame clones and lacks some. The top ten clones hold roughly 4.9% of a sample with roughly 150,000 clones, around 80% of them seen once. Sequenced sample: PBMCs or T cells enriched from blood (not recorded which). The rearrangement uses TRBV5-1 and TRBJ1-5, with a tentative D call TRBD1 (6 bases). The origin of this receptor is a man between 65 and 79 years old who had been exposed to COVID-19. Here the CDR3 DNA reads TGCGCCAGCAGCTTGGGAGGGGGAGTTCAGCCCCAGCATTTT. Translating it yields CASSLGGGVQPQHF.